Following are 8 T cell receptor beta chains from one sample sequenced in a study of CD8+ T cells in alopecia areata. Sequencing templates came from extracted RNA that was reverse transcribed into cDNA. Only in-frame clones appear in the TCRdb table, and some are missing; sequencing was by immunoSEQ multiplex PCR. The sample has around 35,000 clones; nearly 55% are singletons. CD25+CD127- cells were sorted from CD4+ cells in a few patients. Sequenced material: CD4+ Tregs sorted from blood. All receptors derive from a human donor with alopecia areata.

This clone was detected only a few times. The V call is TRBV7-8, the J call TRBJ2-3, with 7 bases identical to TRBD2. CDR1 SGHVS and CDR2 FQNEAQ come from the germline V gene. The ends lost 5 bases at V and 4 bases at J; junction bases unmatched: 6. This CDR3 is 14 amino acids long. CDR3 DNA: TGTGCCAGCAGCCCCCGGACTAGGGCAGATACGCAGTATTTT. Encoded protein: CASSPRTRADTQYF.

The J gene is TRBJ1-6, the V gene TRBV7-9; TRBD1 might be the D (5 bases). The CDR3 is 15 residues long. V lost 5 bases, J lost 6 bases, and 14 bases lay in between. Germline-derived CDR1 and CDR2 are SEHNR and FQNEAQ (reference sequence). This chain's CDR3 is CASSAPGRSNSPLHF. CDR3 nucleotides: TGTGCCAGCAGCGCCCCGGGACGGTCTAATTCACCCCTCCACTTT.

The chain employs TRBV5-1 and TRBJ2-5; D unresolved. This CDR3 has 14 amino acids. Germline V gene lookup returns CDR1 SGHRS and CDR2 YFSETQ. V was cut by 1 base and J by 5 bases, with 12 bases left in between. The CDR3 is CASSLSRLGETQYF. CDR3 nucleotide sequence: TGCGCCAGCAGCTTGAGCCGGCTGGGGGAGACCCAGTACTTC.

The V call is TRBV19, the J call TRBJ2-6; D not resolved. This CDR3 is 13 amino acids long. V lost 6 bases, J lost 1 base, and 4 bases lay in between. Germline values: CDR1 LNHDA, CDR2 SQIVND (reference sequence). The CDR3: CASSSSGANVLTF. As DNA, the CDR3 is TGTGCCAGTAGCTCTTCTGGGGCCAACGTCCTGACTTTC.

A few counts support this clone. The V and J genes are TRBV7-2 and TRBJ2-2, with D perhaps matching TRBD1 (5 bases). Germline lookup yields CDR1 SGHTA and CDR2 FQGNSA. The CDR3 runs to 15 residues. The V and J ends lost 0 bases and 1 base respectively, with 6 bases between them. CDR3 residues: CASSLAGLNTGELFF. The CDR3 DNA is TGTGCCAGCAGCTTAGCGGGGCTGAACACCGGGGAGCTGTTTTTT.

This clone appeared a few times. The chain has TRBV19 and TRBJ2-6; the match to TRBD1 covers 7 bases. Germline V lookup: CDR1 LNHDA, CDR2 SQIVND (reference sequence). V dropped 3 bases and J dropped 2; count of bases not matched to a gene: 10. The CDR3 has 18 residues. This chain's CDR3 is CASSMMTGNIPGANVLTF. The CDR3 DNA follows: TGTGCCAGTAGTATGATGACAGGGAATATCCCTGGGGCCAACGTCCTGACTTTC.

The genes are TRBV6-6 and TRBJ2-7; perhaps TRBD1 as D (5 bases). Per the germline V gene, CDR1 is MNHNY and CDR2 is SVGAGI (reference sequence). V was shortened by 4 bases and J by 2 bases, with 6 bases between the two germline ends. The CDR3 sequence is 12 residues long. In nucleotides, the CDR3 is TGTGCCAGCAGTTCACAGGCCTACGAGCAGTACTTC. Residues: CASSSQAYEQYF.

The chain is built from TRBV7-8 and TRBJ2-6, with D possibly being TRBD1 (6 bases). Trimming left V 1 base short and J 2 bases short, with 12 bases between. The CDR3 is 17 residues long. Germline loops: CDR1 SGHVS, CDR2 FQNEAQ. The CDR3, as DNA: TGTGCCAGCAGCTTAGTCACGGGGACACCTGGGGCCAACGTCCTGACTTTC. It codes for CASSLVTGTPGANVLTF.